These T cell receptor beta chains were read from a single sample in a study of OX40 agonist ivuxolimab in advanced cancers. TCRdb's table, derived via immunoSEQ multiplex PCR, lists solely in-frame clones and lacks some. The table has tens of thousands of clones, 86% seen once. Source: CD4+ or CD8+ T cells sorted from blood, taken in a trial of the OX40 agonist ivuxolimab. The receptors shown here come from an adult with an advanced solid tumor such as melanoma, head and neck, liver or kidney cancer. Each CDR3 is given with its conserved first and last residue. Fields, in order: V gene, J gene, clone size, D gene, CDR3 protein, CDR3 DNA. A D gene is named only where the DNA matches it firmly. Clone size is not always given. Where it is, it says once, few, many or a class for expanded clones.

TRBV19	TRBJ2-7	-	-	CATKRPGSFYEQYF	TGTGCCACCAAGCGACCCGGATCTTTCTACGAGCAGTACTTC
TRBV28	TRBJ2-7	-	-	CASRFRGRGTYEQYF	TGTGCCAGCAGGTTCAGGGGGCGGGGGACCTACGAGCAGTACTTC
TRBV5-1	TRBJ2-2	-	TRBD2	CASSGRTSGSNGELFF	TGCGCCAGCAGCGGCAGGACTAGCGGGAGTAACGGGGAGCTGTTTTTT
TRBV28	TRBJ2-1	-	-	CASSLVGGNEQFF	TGTGCCAGCAGTTTGGTGGGGGGCAATGAGCAGTTCTTC
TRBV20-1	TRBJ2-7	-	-	CSAWHGSGQYF	TGCAGTGCTTGGCACGGGAGCGGGCAGTACTTC
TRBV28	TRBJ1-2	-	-	CASSWRRKSTNYGYTF	TGTGCCAGCAGTTGGCGCAGAAAGAGTACTAACTATGGCTACACCTTC
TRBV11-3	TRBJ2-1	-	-	CASSQRGTFGDNEQFF	TGTGCCAGCAGCCAAAGAGGGACTTTCGGGGACAATGAGCAGTTCTTC
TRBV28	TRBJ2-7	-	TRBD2	CASISLAGGVYEQYF	TGTGCCAGCATTTCGCTTGCGGGAGGCGTCTACGAGCAGTACTTC
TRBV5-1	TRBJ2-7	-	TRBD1	CASSKPGQGFAQYF	TGCGCCAGCAGCAAACCGGGACAGGGTTTTGCGCAGTACTTC
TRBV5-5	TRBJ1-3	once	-	CASSPIGSGNTIYF	TGTGCCAGCAGCCCCATAGGCTCTGGAAACACCATATATTTT
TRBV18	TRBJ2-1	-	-	CASSPGIPGEQFF	TGTGCCAGCTCACCCGGGATCCCTGGTGAGCAGTTCTTC
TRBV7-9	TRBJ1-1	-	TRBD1	CASSQGTGEWNTEAFF	TGTGCCAGCAGTCAAGGGACAGGGGAATGGAACACTGAAGCTTTCTTT
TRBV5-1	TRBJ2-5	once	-	CASSLGGGETQYF	TGCGCCAGCAGCTTGGGAGGGGGAGAGACCCAGTACTTC
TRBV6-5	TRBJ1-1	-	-	CASSSRTALEAFF	TGTGCCAGCAGTTCGCGGACGGCCCTTGAAGCTTTCTTT
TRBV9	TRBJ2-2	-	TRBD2	CASSVVLDRGGRVTGELFF	TGTGCCAGCAGCGTAGTTCTGGACCGGGGCGGGAGGGTCACCGGGGAGCTGTTTTTT
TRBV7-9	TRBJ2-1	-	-	CASSTQGFEQFF	TGTGCCAGCAGCACCCAGGGGTTCGAGCAGTTCTTC
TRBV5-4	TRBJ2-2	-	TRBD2	CASSLDLLVAGVPGELFF	TGTGCCAGCAGCTTGGATCTCCTTGTAGCGGGAGTTCCCGGGGAGCTGTTTTTT
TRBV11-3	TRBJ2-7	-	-	CASSLAGTSAYEQYF	TGTGCCAGCAGCCTTGCCGGGACCTCCGCCTACGAGCAGTACTTC
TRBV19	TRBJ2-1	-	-	CASSSPGLPSYNEQFF	TGTGCCAGTAGTTCACCGGGACTTCCCTCCTACAATGAGCAGTTCTTC
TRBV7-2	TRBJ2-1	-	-	CASSRGTVSYNEQFF	TGTGCCAGCAGCCGCGGGACGGTCTCCTACAATGAGCAGTTCTTC
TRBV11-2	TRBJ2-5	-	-	CASSNRVETQYF	TGTGCCAGCAGCAACAGAGTGGAGACCCAGTACTTC
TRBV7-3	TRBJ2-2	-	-	CASSSNSNKAGELFF	TGTGCCAGCAGCTCCAACTCTAACAAAGCCGGGGAGCTGTTTTTT
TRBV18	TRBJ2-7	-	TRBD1	CASSPLLDRGPYEQYF	TGTGCCAGCTCACCACTTTTAGACAGGGGGCCCTACGAGCAGTACTTC
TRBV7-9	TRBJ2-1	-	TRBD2	CASNPVPGASGNNEQFF	TGTGCCAGCAACCCTGTACCCGGGGCTAGCGGAAACAATGAGCAGTTCTTC
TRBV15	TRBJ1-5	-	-	CATSKDNQPQHF	TGTGCCACCAGCAAGGATAATCAGCCCCAGCATTTT
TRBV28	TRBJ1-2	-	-	CASSLDYGYTF	TGTGCCAGCAGTTTGGACTATGGCTACACCTTC
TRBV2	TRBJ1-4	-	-	CASRVRGPNEKLFF	TGTGCCAGCAGGGTTAGAGGCCCAAATGAAAAACTGTTTTTT
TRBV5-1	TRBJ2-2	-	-	CASSPRLGANTGELFF	TGCGCCAGCAGCCCACGATTGGGGGCGAACACCGGGGAGCTGTTTTTT
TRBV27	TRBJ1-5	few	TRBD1	CASSTGVQPQHF	TGTGCCAGCAGTACAGGGGTTCAGCCCCAGCATTTT
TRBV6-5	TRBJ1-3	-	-	CASSYTSLNAGNTIYF	TGTGCCAGCAGTTACACCTCCCTAAATGCTGGAAACACCATATATTTT
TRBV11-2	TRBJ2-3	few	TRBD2	CASRPGLAGDTQYF	TGTGCCAGCAGACCGGGACTAGCGGGAGATACGCAGTATTTT
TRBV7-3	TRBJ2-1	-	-	CASSRDVYNEQFF	TGTGCCAGCAGCCGGGACGTCTACAATGAGCAGTTCTTC
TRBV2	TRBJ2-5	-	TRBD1	CASSGREGTGETQYF	TGTGCCAGCTCAGGGCGGGAAGGGACAGGAGAGACCCAGTACTTC
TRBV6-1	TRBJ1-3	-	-	CASSELLAGAGNTIYF	TGTGCCAGCAGTGAATTGTTGGCAGGGGCTGGAAACACCATATATTTT
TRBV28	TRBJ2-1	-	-	CAIARDTYNEQFF	TGTGCCATCGCCCGGGACACATACAATGAGCAGTTCTTC